Listed below are T cell receptor beta chains from one sample, sequenced in a study of Graves' ophthalmopathy and Graves' hyperthyroidism. TCRdb re-analysed the multiplex PCR reads in MiXCR, keeping a single row per CDR3 protein. Here the sample spans about 39,000 distinct CDR3 sequences, roughly 49% being singletons. The sequenced material came from peripheral blood. These receptors were taken from an adult woman with stable Graves' hyperthyroidism. Both conserved end residues are part of each CDR3. Fields, in order: D gene, V gene, CDR3 length, CDR3 protein. D genes are given only for firm matches.

TRBD2,TRBV7-2,17,CASSLASWEGTGETQYF
TRBD1,TRBV3-1,14,CASSSGTGVYEQYF
TRBD2,TRBV6-6,19,CASSLLSTQLAGGAYTQYF
-,TRBV13,12,CASSLGGEPAFF
-,TRBV12-3/TRBV12-4,15,CASSLGGVKDSPLHF
-,TRBV20-1,12,CSALWDLYEQYF
TRBD1,TRBV5-6,16,CASSFGQGVGNQPQYF
-,TRBV7-9,14,CASSSREGGTEAFF
TRBD2,TRBV10-3,15,CAISPSGSGQETQYF
-,TRBV27,15,CASTARGQLTDTQYF
TRBD1,TRBV12-3/TRBV12-4,15,CASSPRTGGSYGYTF
-,TRBV7-9,14,CASSSGEGRQPQHF
-,TRBV14,13,CASSQDRADVYTF
-,TRBV11-2,14,CASSSGPSNQPQHF
TRBD1,TRBV30,13,CAWSVRQGGGYTF
-,TRBV2,15,CASSDEGSSSYEQYF
TRBD1,TRBV7-9,17,CASSPTGTGGGNQPQHF
-,TRBV18,15,CASSPNRMNTGELFF
TRBD1,TRBV10-2,16,CASSESRWDSQETQYF
-,TRBV9,14,CASSAAGQSRTQYF
-,TRBV29-1,12,CSVSVGNTEAFF
-,TRBV20-1,14,CSASGGSGANVLTF
-,TRBV5-5,14,CASSLGGAKEKLFF
TRBD1,TRBV2,17,CAIPEYGTAPQGYGYTF
-,TRBV28,11,CASSLSPPQYF
-,TRBV7-8,13,CASSLAGGDTQFF
-,TRBV3-1,14,CASTLGHNKQPQHF
-,TRBV29-1,12,CSDGGQNTEAFF
TRBD1,TRBV10-3,14,CATRQGRDTDTQYF